The 2 T cell receptor beta chains in this list originate from one sample, sequenced in a study of post-analysis software for immune sequencing data. Study-wide findings and caveats: TRBV5-6, TRBV5-1 and TRBV20-1 were among 4 or 5 TRBV segments more frequent in patients than controls.

The library was made from cDNA and included unique molecular identifiers. TCRdb re-called the PCR reads through MiXCR, storing one row per CDR3 protein. In the table there are roughly 670,000 distinct CDR3 sequences, more than 50% of which are singletons. For these TCRs, the target antigens are not known. The sample consisted of blood. Source of these receptors: a girl aged 2-15 years with multiple sclerosis.

This clonotype was seen only a few times. This chain uses TRBV20-1 with TRBJ2-4; no clear D. The germline CDR1 and CDR2 sequences are DFQATT and SNEGSKA (reference sequence). The CDR3 runs to 14 residues. Trimming left V 6 bases short and J 0 bases short, with 12 bases between. This chain's CDR3 is CSARRPAAKNIQYF. CDR3 bases: TGCAGTGCCCGCCGTCCCGCAGCCAAAAACATTCAGTACTTC.

The table lists this clonotype with a few counts. This rearrangement joins TRBV30 to TRBJ2-5; 8 bases map to TRBD2. Looked up from germline, CDR1 is GTSNPN and CDR2 is SVGIG (reference sequence). Germline trimming cut 1 base from V and 3 bases from J; bases unmatched to any gene: 13. This CDR3 region has 17 residues. The CDR3 DNA follows: TGTGCCTGGAGTGGAGAATGGGGACTAGTCGGGAAAGAGACCCAGTACTTC. This sequence encodes CAWSGEWGLVGKETQYF.